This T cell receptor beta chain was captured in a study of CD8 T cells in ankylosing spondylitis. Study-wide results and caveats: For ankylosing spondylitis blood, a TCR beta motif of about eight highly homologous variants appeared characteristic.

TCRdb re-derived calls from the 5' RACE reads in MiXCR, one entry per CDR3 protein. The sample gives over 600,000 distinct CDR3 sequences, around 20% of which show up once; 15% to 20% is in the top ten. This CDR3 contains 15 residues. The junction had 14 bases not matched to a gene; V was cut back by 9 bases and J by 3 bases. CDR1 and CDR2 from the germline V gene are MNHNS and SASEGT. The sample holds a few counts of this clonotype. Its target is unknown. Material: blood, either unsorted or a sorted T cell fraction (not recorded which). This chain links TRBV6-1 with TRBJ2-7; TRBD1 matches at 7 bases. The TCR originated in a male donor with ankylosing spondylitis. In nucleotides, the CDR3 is TGTGCCAGTACTACGAGAGACAGGGCGGACTACGAGCAGTACTTC. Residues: CASTTRDRADYEQYF.